Listed below are T cell receptor beta chains from one sample, sequenced in a study of T-cell reconstitution after alpha-beta-depleted transplantation in children. MiXCR, applied by TCRdb to the PCR reads, yields one record per CDR3 protein. The sample lists about 72,000 distinct CDR3 sequences; approximately 7.4% were seen once. The starting material was PBMCs from the stem cell graft donor, obtained from the stem cell graft. The receptor source for this set is a human donor who donated a stem cell graft to a child with acute lymphoblastic leukemia. CDR3s include the opening cysteine and the closing phenylalanine or tryptophan. Each record gives: V gene, J gene, D gene, clone size, CDR3 length, CDR3 DNA, CDR3 protein. A D gene is named only where the DNA matches it firmly. A row's size may be missing; if present it is once, few, many or a size class.

>TRBV12-3/TRBV12-4|TRBJ1-2|NA|NA|13
TGTGCCAGCAGTCCTCAGGGGTGGCATGGCTACACCTTC
CASSPQGWHGYTF
>TRBV12-3/TRBV12-4|TRBJ1-5|TRBD1|many|18
TGTGCCAGCAGCCGGGACAGTAGCCCGCTTGGGGGCAATCAGCCCCAGCATTTT
CASSRDSSPLGGNQPQHF
>TRBV11-3|TRBJ2-3|NA|many|12
TGTGCCAGCAGGCTTTCGGAGGATACGCAGTATTTT
CASRLSEDTQYF
>TRBV12-3/TRBV12-4|TRBJ2-3|NA|many|15
TGTGCCAGCAGTTTCCCAGGGACCCAACTGGATACGCAGTATTTT
CASSFPGTQLDTQYF
>TRBV5-1|TRBJ2-7|NA|many|13
TGCGCCAGCAGCTGGGACGGCTACTACGAGCAGTACTTC
CASSWDGYYEQYF
>TRBV7-3|TRBJ2-5|TRBD2|NA|16
TGTGCCAGCAGCCAATTGGCTAGCGGGATGGGCGAGACCCAGTACTTC
CASSQLASGMGETQYF
>TRBV19|TRBJ2-5|TRBD2|many|18
TGTGCCAGTAGTACTGGGACTAGCGGGACGCCGCTACAAGAGACCCAGTACTTC
CASSTGTSGTPLQETQYF
>TRBV6-5|TRBJ1-4|TRBD1|many|16
TGTGCCAGCAGCCCCCGGACAGGGGGCGGACATGAAAAACTGTTTTTT
CASSPRTGGGHEKLFF
>TRBV12-3/TRBV12-4|TRBJ2-1|TRBD2|many|14
TGTGCCAGCAGATGGGGACTACCGACGAATGAGCAGTTCTTC
CASRWGLPTNEQFF
>TRBV5-1|TRBJ2-1|TRBD2|many|14
TGCGCCAGCAGTTACCAGCGGGAGGTCGATGAGCAGTTCTTC
CASSYQREVDEQFF
>TRBV6-6|TRBJ1-3|TRBD1|NA|13
TGTGCCAGCACCACAGGGGCAGGAAACACCATATATTTT
CASTTGAGNTIYF
>TRBV21-1|TRBJ2-7|NA|NA|16
TGTGCCAGCAGCAAAGGATTCGAAGACTTATACTACGAGCAGTACTTC
CASSKGFEDLYYEQYF
>TRBV4-2|TRBJ1-4|TRBD1|many|16
TGTGCCAGCAGCCAGGGCCAGGGGGCGCGGAATGAAAAACTGTTTTTT
CASSQGQGARNEKLFF
>TRBV28|TRBJ1-2|TRBD1|many|15
TGTGCCAGCAGTTCACCGGACAGGGGGGACTATGGCTACACCTTC
CASSSPDRGDYGYTF
>TRBV5-8|TRBJ2-7|TRBD1|many|15
TGTGCCAGCAGCCCCACAAGGGACAGCCGCTACGAGCAGTACTTC
CASSPTRDSRYEQYF
>TRBV5-1|TRBJ2-5|NA|many|14
TGCGCCAGCAGCTTGGGATCAAACCAAGAGACCCAGTACTTC
CASSLGSNQETQYF
>TRBV4-3|TRBJ1-1|TRBD1|many|15
TGCGCCAGCAGCCAAGACCTTGGGACAGCCGCTGAAGCTTTCTTT
CASSQDLGTAAEAFF
>TRBV5-1|TRBJ2-3|NA|many|13
TGCGCCAGCACCTCAGGGCCTCAAGATACGCAGTATTTT
CASTSGPQDTQYF
>TRBV28|TRBJ2-6|TRBD2|many|16
TGTGCCAGCAGTTCCAAGCGGGAGGCTGGGGCCAACGTCCTGACTTTC
CASSSKREAGANVLTF
>TRBV5-1|TRBJ1-6|NA|many|15
TGCGCCAGCACCTCGGACGGCTCCTATAATTCACCCCTCCACTTT
CASTSDGSYNSPLHF
>TRBV11-2|TRBJ2-3|TRBD2|many|17
TGTGCCAGCAGTTTCCCAGCGGGAGGATATAGCACAGATACGCAGTATTTT
CASSFPAGGYSTDTQYF
>TRBV29-1|TRBJ1-2|TRBD1|many|13
TGCAGCGTACCGGGACAGGGTGCCTATGGCTACACCTTC
CSVPGQGAYGYTF
>TRBV10-3|TRBJ1-3|TRBD1|many|17
TGTGCCATCAGACCCGGACAGGGGACGGAGGCTGGAAACACCATATATTTT
CAIRPGQGTEAGNTIYF
>TRBV27|TRBJ2-1|NA|many|11
TGTGCCAGCAGCAGATTTAATGAGCAGTTCTTC
CASSRFNEQFF
>TRBV6-5|TRBJ1-1|NA|many|16
TGTGCCAGCATTCGGTGGCGGGGGCGAGAGGACACTGAAGCTTTCTTT
CASIRWRGREDTEAFF
>TRBV7-2|TRBJ2-7|NA|many|14
TGTGCCAGCAGCTTAGGTCCAGGGACCTACGAGCAGTACTTC
CASSLGPGTYEQYF
>TRBV7-8|TRBJ2-3|TRBD2|many|18
TGTGCCAGCAGCTTAGCGAATCGTGCGGGGGGGCTGGCAGATACGCAGTATTTT
CASSLANRAGGLADTQYF
>TRBV27|TRBJ2-7|NA|NA|11
TGTGCCACCGGGTCTAGCTACGAGCAGTACTTC
CATGSSYEQYF
>TRBV13|TRBJ1-5|NA|NA|14
TGTGCCAGCAGCCCTGGGAAGTTCAATCAGCCCCAGCATTTT
CASSPGKFNQPQHF
>TRBV9|TRBJ2-7|TRBD1|NA|16
TGTGCCAGCAGCGTGAGGCCCGGGACAGGATCCTACGAGCAGTACTTC
CASSVRPGTGSYEQYF
>TRBV28|TRBJ1-4|NA|NA|16
TGTGCCAGCAGTTTATTGGGCGGGCTCCTGAATGAAAAACTGTTTTTT
CASSLLGGLLNEKLFF
>TRBV4-3|TRBJ2-3|NA|many|14
TGCGCCAGCAGCGCAAATTGGGGCACAGATACGCAGTATTTT
CASSANWGTDTQYF
>TRBV25-1|TRBJ2-1|TRBD2|many|14
TGTGCCAGCAGAGCGGGACTAGCCGTGAATGAGCAGTTCTTC
CASRAGLAVNEQFF
>TRBV7-2|TRBJ1-2|NA|many|15
TGTGCCAGCAGCTTAGCGATCCAATCTAACTATGGCTACACCTTC
CASSLAIQSNYGYTF
>TRBV11-2|TRBJ2-3|TRBD1|NA|17
TGTGCCAGCAGCTCCGCACAGGGGGCTGTCCGCACAGATACGCAGTATTTT
CASSSAQGAVRTDTQYF
>TRBV6-5|TRBJ2-7|NA|many|11
TGTGCCAGCGGACAGACCTACGAGCAGTACTTC
CASGQTYEQYF